This T cell receptor beta chain was recovered during a study of post-analysis software for immune sequencing data. Notes on the study in general: Versus controls, multiple sclerosis patients showed significantly lower diversity (normalized Chao1). Controls had lower frequencies than patients of a few TRBV segments, which included TRBV5-6, TRBV5-1 and TRBV20-1.

cDNA libraries of TCR beta carried unique molecular identifiers. TCRdb itself ran the PCR reads through MiXCR, one entry per CDR3 protein. The table has about 820,000 distinct CDR3 sequences, 53% seen once. On this clonotype: Its antigen is as yet unknown.

The germline CDR1 and CDR2 sequences are SEHNR and FQNEAQ (reference sequence). CDR3 length: 14 amino acids. V lost 5 bases and J lost 7, with 17 bases in between. The gene calls are TRBV7-9 and TRBJ1-2, with a tentative D call TRBD1 (5 bases). The receptor comes from a girl aged 10-17 years with multiple sclerosis. The specimen sequenced was blood. The CDR3 region has the DNA TGTGCCAGCAGCGAACTCAGGGATGGTGGTGGCTACACCTTC. Its protein is CASSELRDGGGYTF.